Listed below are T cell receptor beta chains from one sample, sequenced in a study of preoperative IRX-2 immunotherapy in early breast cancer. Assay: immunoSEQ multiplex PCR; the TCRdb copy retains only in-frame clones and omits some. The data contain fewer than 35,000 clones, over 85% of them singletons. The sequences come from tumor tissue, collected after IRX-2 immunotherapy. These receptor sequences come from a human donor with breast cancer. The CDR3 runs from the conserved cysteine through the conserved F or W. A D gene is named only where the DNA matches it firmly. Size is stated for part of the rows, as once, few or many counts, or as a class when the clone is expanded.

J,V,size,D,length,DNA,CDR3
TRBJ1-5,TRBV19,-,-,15,TGTGCCAGTAGTATCGGCATGTTTAGCAATCAGCCCCAGCATTTT,CASSIGMFSNQPQHF
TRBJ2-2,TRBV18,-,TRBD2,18,TGTGCCAGCTCACCACCTAATAGCGGGAGTGGGCGCACCGGGGAGCTGTTTTTT,CASSPPNSGSGRTGELFF
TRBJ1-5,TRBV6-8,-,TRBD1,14,TGTGCCAGCAGTCACAGGGGAGTCTTTCTGCCCCAGCATTTT,CASSHRGVFLPQHF
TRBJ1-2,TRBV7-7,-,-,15,TGTGCCAGCAGCTTAGGGACGGCGGGGGACTATGGCTACACCTTC,CASSLGTAGDYGYTF
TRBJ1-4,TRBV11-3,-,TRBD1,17,TGTGCCAGCAGCTTGGCCGCGACAGGGGGCGAAGGTGAAAAACTGTTTTTT,CASSLAATGGEGEKLFF
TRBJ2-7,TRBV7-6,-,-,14,TGTGCCAGCAGCCGGCAACCTTCTATGGGCGAGCAGTACTTC,CASSRQPSMGEQYF
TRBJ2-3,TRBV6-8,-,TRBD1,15,TGTGCCAGCAGTACCGGACAGGGGAACACAGATACGCAGTATTTT,CASSTGQGNTDTQYF
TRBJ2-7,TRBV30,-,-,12,TGTGCCTGGAGTATACAGGGTTACGAGCAGTACTTC,CAWSIQGYEQYF
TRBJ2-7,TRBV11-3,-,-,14,TGTGCCAGCACCCAGGGACCTGGGATGTACGAGCAGTACTTC,CASTQGPGMYEQYF
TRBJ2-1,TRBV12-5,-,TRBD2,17,TGTGCCAGCACTCGGGGAAGGCTAGCGGGGTTGCCCAATGAGCAGTTCTTC,CASTRGRLAGLPNEQFF
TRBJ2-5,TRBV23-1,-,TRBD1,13,TGCGCCAGCAGCCAAGACAGGGGAGAGACCCAGTACTTC,CASSQDRGETQYF
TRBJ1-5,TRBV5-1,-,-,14,TGCGCCAGCAGGTTGGACATATCGAATCAGCCCCAGCATTTT,CASRLDISNQPQHF
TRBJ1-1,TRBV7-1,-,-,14,TGTGCCAGCAGCCCCGGGGTGTCTGGCACTGAAACTTTCTTT,CASSPGVSGTETFF
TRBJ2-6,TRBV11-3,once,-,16,TGTGCCAGCAGCTTACCCAGGGGCTCTGGGGCCAACGTCCTGACTTTC,CASSLPRGSGANVLTF
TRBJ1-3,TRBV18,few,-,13,TGTGCCAGCTCACCGCAGGGGGGAAACACCATATATTTT,CASSPQGGNTIYF
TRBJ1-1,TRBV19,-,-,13,TGTGCCAGTAGTGCATCAGGGAACACTGAAGCTTTCTTT,CASSASGNTEAFF
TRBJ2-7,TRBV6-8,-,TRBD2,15,TGTGCCAGCAGCACGGGACTAGCGGGATCGGGGGAGCAGTACTTC,CASSTGLAGSGEQYF
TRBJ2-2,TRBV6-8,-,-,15,TGTGCCAGCAGTTCCGTTACTAGCTGGACCGGGGAGCTGTTTTTT,CASSSVTSWTGELFF
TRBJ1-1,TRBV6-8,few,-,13,TGTGCCAGCAGACAGAATATGAACACTGAAGCTTTCTTT,CASRQNMNTEAFF
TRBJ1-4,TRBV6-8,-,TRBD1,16,TGTGCCAGCAGTTGGGACAGGGGCGGTACCACCGAAAAACTGTTTTTT,CASSWDRGGTTEKLFF
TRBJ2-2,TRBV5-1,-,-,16,TGCGCCAGCAGCCCAAGTGAAGTCGCGAACACCGGGGAGCTGTTTTTT,CASSPSEVANTGELFF
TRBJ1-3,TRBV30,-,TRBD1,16,TGTGCCTGGACCAACTCAGGGGGCATCTCTGGAAACACCATATATTTT,CAWTNSGGISGNTIYF
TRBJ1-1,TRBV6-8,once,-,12,TGTGCCAGCAGTCCCCCGGGGTCTGAAGCTTTCTTT,CASSPPGSEAFF